This T cell receptor (beta chain) came from a study of blood T cell repertoires in COVID-19. The overall study: Whether acute or convalescent, the COVID-19 samples came from the United States, Italy and Spain.

Enrolment of Seattle patients took place during active infection, and they were followed longitudinally. CDR1 is SGDLS, CDR2 YYNGEE, per germline. V shed 0 bases, J shed 8 bases, and the junction held 5 bases outside the gene matches. The CDR3 covers 14 residues. In the authors' workflow: For nucleated cells, counts were estimated from reference gene primer amplification. Using immunoSEQ multiplex PCR, the repertoire was profiled, and TCRdb retains in-frame clones only, with some absent. The V and J calls and clone size were taken over from that table, and D and trimming were inferred from the DNA. The table shows about 410,000 clones, with around 91% occurring only once.

The chain joins TRBV9 to TRBJ2-3; 8 bases match TRBD2. Sequencing was done on a sample of peripheral blood. The clonotype originates from a woman between 35 and 50 years old with COVID-19, enrolled during active disease. This CDR3 reads CASSVEDGRGTQYF. CDR3 DNA: TGTGCCAGCAGCGTAGAAGACGGGAGGGGTACGCAGTATTTT. The variable domain in full, with the rest retrieved from reference TRBV9 and TRBJ2-3, is DSGVTQTPKHLITATGQRVTLRCSPRSGDLSVYWYQQSLDQGLQFLIQYYNGEERAKGNILERFSAQQFPDLHSELNLSSLELGDSALYFCASSVEDGRGTQYFGPGTRLTVL.